What follows is one TCR beta chain and its context. The source of the sample is a study of T-cell reconstitution after alpha-beta-depleted transplantation in children. Construction of the TCRbeta library involved unique molecular identifiers. Using its own MiXCR run on the PCR reads, TCRdb lists one record per CDR3 protein. Of roughly 590,000 distinct CDR3 sequences detected, roughly 17% appear once; the ten largest clones hold 1.1%. CDR1 and CDR2 (germline): MNHNY, SVGAGI (reference sequence). This CDR3 is built from 12 residues. With 5 bases removed from V and 5 bases from J, the gap between germline ends came to 10 bases.

The input for sequencing was PBMCs from the stem cell graft donor, taken from the stem cell graft. The chain combines TRBV6-6 with TRBJ2-7, with D hard to call. The TCR originated in a human donor who donated a stem cell graft to a child with acute myeloid leukemia. The CDR3 loop is CASSIGSNEQYF. CDR3 in DNA: TGTGCCAGCAGTATAGGCTCGAACGAGCAGTACTTC.